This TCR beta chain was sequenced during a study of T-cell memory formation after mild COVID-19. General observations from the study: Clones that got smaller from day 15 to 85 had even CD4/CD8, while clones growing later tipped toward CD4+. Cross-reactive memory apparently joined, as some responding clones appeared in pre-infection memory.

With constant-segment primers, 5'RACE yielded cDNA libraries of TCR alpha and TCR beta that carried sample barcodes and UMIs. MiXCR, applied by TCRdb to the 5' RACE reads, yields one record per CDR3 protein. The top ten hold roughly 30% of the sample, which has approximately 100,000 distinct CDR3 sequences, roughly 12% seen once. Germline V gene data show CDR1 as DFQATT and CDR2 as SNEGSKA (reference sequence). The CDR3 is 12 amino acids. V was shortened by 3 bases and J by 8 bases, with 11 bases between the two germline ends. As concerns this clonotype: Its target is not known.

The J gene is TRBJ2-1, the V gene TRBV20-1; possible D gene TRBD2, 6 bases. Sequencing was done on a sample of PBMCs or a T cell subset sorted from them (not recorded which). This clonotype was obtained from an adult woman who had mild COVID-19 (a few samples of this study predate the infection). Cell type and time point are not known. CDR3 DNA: TGCAGTGCTAGCGGGAGTACCCATGAGCAGTTCTTC. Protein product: CSASGSTHEQFF.